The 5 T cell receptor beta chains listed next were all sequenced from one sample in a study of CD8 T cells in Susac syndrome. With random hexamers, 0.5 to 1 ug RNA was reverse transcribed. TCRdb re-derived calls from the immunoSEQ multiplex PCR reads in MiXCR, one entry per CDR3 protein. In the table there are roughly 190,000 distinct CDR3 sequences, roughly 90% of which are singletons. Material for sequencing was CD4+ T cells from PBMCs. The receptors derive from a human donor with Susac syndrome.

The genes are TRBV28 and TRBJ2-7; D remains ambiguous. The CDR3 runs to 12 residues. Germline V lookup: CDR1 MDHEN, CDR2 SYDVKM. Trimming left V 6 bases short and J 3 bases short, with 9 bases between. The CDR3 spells CASSPANYEQYF. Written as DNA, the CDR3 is TGTGCCAGCAGCCCGGCTAACTACGAGCAGTACTTC.

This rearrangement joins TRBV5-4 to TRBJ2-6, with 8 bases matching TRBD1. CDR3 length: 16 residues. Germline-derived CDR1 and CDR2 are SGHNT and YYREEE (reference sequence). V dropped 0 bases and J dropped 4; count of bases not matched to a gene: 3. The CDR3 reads CASSLGTGLGANVLTF. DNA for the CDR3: TGTGCCAGCAGCTTGGGGACAGGGCTGGGGGCCAACGTCCTGACTTTC.

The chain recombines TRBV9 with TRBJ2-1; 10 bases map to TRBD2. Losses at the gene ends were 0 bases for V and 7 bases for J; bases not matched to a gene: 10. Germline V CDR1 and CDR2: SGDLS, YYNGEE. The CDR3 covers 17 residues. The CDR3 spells CASSVGSGGIRVNEQFF. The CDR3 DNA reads TGTGCCAGCAGCGTAGGTAGCGGGGGGATTAGGGTGAATGAGCAGTTCTTC.

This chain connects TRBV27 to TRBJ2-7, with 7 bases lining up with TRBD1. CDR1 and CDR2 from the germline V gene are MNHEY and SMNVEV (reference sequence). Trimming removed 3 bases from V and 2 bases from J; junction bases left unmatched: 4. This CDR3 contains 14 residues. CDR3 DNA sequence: TGTGCCAGCAGTTTGTGGCAGGGGGCCTACGAGCAGTACTTC. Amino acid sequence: CASSLWQGAYEQYF.

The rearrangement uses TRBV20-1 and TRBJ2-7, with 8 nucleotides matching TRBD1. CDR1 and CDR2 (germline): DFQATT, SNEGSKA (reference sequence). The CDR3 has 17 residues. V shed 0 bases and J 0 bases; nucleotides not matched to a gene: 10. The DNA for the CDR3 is TGCAGTGCTAGAGATCATAGACAGGGGTTTAACTCCTACGAGCAGTACTTC. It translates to CSARDHRQGFNSYEQYF.